This record concerns one TCR beta chain sequence. Antigen: not known. The authors built TCR beta libraries using iRepertoire HTBI primers and Arm-PCR of CDR3 regions. MiXCR was run by TCRdb on the multiplex PCR reads, yielding one entry per CDR3 protein. The table has over 400,000 distinct CDR3 sequences, approximately 15% seen once. This sample's time point: newly diagnosed GD, antithyroid drugs for less than 3 months. The authors made the TCR library using RNA they extracted from PBMCs. The germline gives CDR1 DFQATT, CDR2 SNEGSKA (reference sequence). The CDR3 consists of 19 residues. Germline trimming cut 2 bases from V and 3 bases from J; bases unmatched to any gene: 11. This specimen belongs to a study of regulatory T cells in long-lasting Graves disease. General study findings and limits: Persistent disease preferred TRBV28, TRBJ1-2 and TRBJ2-5.

A further study also used this sample, focusing on T cells in Graves' hyperthyroidism and ophthalmopathy. According to that study: Researchers barred patients who had uncontrolled infection, other autoimmune disease, pregnancy or lactation. Primed by the HTBI set, a first-round RT-PCR was run on the TCR CDR3. Stable hyperthyroidism and ophthalmopathy were separated using 13 V-J signatures.

Sequencing was performed on peripheral blood mononuclear cells (PBMCs), taken at new diagnosis, from a patient treated with antithyroid drugs. This receptor was taken from a woman between 45 and 60 years old with Graves disease. The chain links TRBV20-1 to TRBJ2-1; TRBD2 matches 15 bases. The chain's CDR3 is CSARPLGLAGGPHYNEQFF. CDR3 DNA sequence: TGCAGTGCTAGACCACTAGGACTAGCGGGAGGGCCGCACTACAATGAGCAGTTCTTC.